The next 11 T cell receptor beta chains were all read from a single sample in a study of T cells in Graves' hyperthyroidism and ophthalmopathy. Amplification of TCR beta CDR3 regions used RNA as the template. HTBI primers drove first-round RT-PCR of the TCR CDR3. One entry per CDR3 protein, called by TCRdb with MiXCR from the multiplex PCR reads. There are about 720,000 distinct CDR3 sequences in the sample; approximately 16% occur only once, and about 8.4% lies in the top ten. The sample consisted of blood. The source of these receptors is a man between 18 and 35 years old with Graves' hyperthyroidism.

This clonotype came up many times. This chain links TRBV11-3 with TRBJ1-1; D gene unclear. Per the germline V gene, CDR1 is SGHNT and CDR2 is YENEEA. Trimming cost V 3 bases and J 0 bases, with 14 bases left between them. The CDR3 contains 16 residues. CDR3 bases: TGTGCCAGCAGCTTGGGCGATTATAGAATGAACACTGAAGCTTTCTTT. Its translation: CASSLGDYRMNTEAFF.

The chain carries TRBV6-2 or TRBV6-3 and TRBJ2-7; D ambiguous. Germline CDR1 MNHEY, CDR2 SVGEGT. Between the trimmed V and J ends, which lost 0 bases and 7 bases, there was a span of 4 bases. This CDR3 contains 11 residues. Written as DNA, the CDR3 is TGTGCCAGCAGTTACTCTCTAGAGCAGTACTTC. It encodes CASSYSLEQYF.

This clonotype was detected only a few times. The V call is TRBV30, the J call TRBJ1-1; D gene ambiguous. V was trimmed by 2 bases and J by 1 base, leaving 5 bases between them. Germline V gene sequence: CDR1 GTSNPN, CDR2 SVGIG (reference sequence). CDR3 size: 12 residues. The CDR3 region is CAWSQENTEAFF. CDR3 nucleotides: TGTGCCTGGAGTCAAGAGAACACTGAAGCTTTCTTT.

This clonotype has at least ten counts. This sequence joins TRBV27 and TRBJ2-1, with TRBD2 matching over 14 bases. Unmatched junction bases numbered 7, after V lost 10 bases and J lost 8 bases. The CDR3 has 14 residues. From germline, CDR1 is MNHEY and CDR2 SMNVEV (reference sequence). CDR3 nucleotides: TGTGCCACTCGGGGACTAGCGGGAGAACATGAGCAGTTCTTC. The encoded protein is CATRGLAGEHEQFF.

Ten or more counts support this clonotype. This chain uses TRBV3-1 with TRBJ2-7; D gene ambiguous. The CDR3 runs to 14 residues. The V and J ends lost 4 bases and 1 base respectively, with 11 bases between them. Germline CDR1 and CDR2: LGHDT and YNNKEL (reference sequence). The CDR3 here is CASSLRMKSYEQYF. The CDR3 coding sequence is TGTGCCAGCAGCCTGAGAATGAAATCCTACGAGCAGTACTTC.

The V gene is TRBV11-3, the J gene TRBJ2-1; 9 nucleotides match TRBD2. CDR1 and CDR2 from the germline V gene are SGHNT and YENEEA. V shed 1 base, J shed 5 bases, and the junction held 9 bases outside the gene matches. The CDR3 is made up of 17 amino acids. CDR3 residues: CASSLVASGITDNEQFF. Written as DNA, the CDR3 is TGTGCCAGCAGCTTAGTGGCTAGCGGGATCACAGACAATGAGCAGTTCTTC.

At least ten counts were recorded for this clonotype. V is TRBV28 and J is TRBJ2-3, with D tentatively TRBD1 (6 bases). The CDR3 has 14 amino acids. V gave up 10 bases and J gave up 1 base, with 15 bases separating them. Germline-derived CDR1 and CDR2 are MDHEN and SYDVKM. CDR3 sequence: CATETGSRTDTQYF. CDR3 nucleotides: TGTGCCACCGAAACAGGGTCACGCACAGATACGCAGTATTTT.

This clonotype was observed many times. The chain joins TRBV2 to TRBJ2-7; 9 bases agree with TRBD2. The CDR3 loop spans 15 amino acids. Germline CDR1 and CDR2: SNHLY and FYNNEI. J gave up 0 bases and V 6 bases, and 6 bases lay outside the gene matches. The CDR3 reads CASRVTSGSSYEQYF. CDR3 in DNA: TGTGCCAGCAGGGTAACTAGCGGGTCCTCCTACGAGCAGTACTTC.

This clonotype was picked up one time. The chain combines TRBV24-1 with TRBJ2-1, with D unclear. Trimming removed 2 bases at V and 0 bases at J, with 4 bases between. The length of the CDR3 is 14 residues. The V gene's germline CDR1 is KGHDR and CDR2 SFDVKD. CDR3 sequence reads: CATSDWTSYNEQFF. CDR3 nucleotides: TGTGCCACCAGTGATTGGACCTCCTACAATGAGCAGTTCTTC.

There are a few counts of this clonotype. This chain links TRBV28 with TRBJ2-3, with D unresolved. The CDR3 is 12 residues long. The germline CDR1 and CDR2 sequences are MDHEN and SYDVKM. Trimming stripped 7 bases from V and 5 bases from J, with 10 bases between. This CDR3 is CASIEAGDTQYF. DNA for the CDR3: TGTGCCAGCATCGAGGCCGGAGATACGCAGTATTTT.

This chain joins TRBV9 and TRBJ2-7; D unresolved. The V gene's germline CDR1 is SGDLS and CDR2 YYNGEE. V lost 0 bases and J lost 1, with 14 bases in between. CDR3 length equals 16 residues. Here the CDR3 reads CASSVDPSTSSYEQYF. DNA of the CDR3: TGTGCCAGCAGCGTAGATCCCAGCACAAGTTCCTACGAGCAGTACTTC. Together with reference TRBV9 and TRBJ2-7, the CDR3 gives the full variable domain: DSGVTQTPKHLITATGQRVTLRCSPRSGDLSVYWYQQSLDQGLQFLIQYYNGEERAKGNILERFSAQQFPDLHSELNLSSLELGDSALYFCASSVDPSTSSYEQYFGPGTRLTVT.